One and the same sample provided the 14 T cell receptor beta chains below, sequenced in a study of blood T cell repertoires in COVID-19. Using immunoSEQ multiplex PCR, the repertoire was profiled, and TCRdb retains in-frame clones only, with some absent. The table records a few hundred thousand clones, roughly 85% of them present only once. The material sequenced was PBMCs or T cells enriched from blood (not recorded which). These receptors all come from a woman aged 25 to 45 who had recovered from COVID-19.

V usage is TRBV7-3 and J usage is TRBJ2-5; D is ambiguous. This CDR3 has 13 amino acids. V shed 1 base and J shed 2 bases, with 5 bases lying between them. From germline, CDR1 is SGHTA and CDR2 FQGTGA. CDR3 protein: CASSLKRQETQYF. The CDR3 coding sequence is TGTGCCAGCAGCTTAAAACGGCAAGAGACCCAGTACTTC.

A note on this clone: The junction departs from the called germline gene at one end, perhaps through a read error. This rearrangement joins TRBV7-7 to TRBJ1-6, with no clear D. The germline V gene has CDR1 SSHAT and CDR2 FNYEAQ (reference sequence). The CDR3 extends over 13 amino acids. Here the CDR3 DNA reads TGTGCTAGCAGCCCCCTCGGGGTGTCACCCCTCCACTTT. Translated: CASSPLGVSPLHF.

The chain couples TRBV30 to TRBJ1-5; no clear D. V gave up 3 bases and J gave up 5 bases, with 17 bases separating them. The CDR3 runs to 15 residues. Germline CDR1 is GTSNPN and CDR2 is SVGIG (reference sequence). Here the CDR3 reads CAWRPLGPNYQPQHF. For the CDR3, the DNA is TGTGCCTGGAGGCCGTTGGGCCCCAACTATCAGCCCCAGCATTTT.

This chain joins TRBV12-3 or TRBV12-4 and TRBJ1-1; 7 bases match TRBD1. The ends lost 6 bases at V and 3 bases at J; junction bases unmatched: 4. This CDR3 region has 13 residues. The CDR3 DNA sequence: TGTGCCAGCAGCACAGACAGGGACACTGAAGCTTTCTTT. Translating gives CASSTDRDTEAFF.

This clone was picked up a small number of times. This CDR3 is CATWDSQAFF. The DNA of the CDR3 is TGTGCCACCTGGGACAGCCAAGCTTTCTTT. The chain carries TRBV19 and TRBJ1-1; 7 bases map to TRBD1. Germline assignment: CDR1 LNHDA and CDR2 SQIVND (reference sequence). Germline trimming cut 10 bases from V and 9 bases from J; bases unmatched to any gene: 5. The CDR3 runs 10 residues.

The genes are TRBV6-1 and TRBJ1-1; 7 bases agree with TRBD1. V was clipped by 2 bases and J by 6 bases; unmatched bases: 0. CDR3 length: 12 residues. Germline-derived CDR1 and CDR2 are MNHNS and SASEGT. The CDR3 coding sequence is TGTGCCAGCAGTGAACAGGGGGCTGAAGCTTTCTTT. It yields the protein CASSEQGAEAFF.

In DNA form, the CDR3 reads TGTGCCAGCAGCCGAGTGACCGGGGAGCTGTTTTTT. Amino acid sequence: CASSRVTGELFF. The gene calls are TRBV6-5 and TRBJ2-2; D is ambiguous. Looked up from germline, CDR1 is MNHEY and CDR2 is SVGAGI. There are 12 residues in the CDR3. Deletions cut 6 bases from V and 5 bases from J, with 7 bases between.

This chain links TRBV30 with TRBJ1-6; 7 bases agree with TRBD1. V shed 4 bases, J shed 7 bases, and the junction held 10 bases outside the gene matches. This CDR3 has 15 residues. Germline loops: CDR1 GTSNPN, CDR2 SVGIG (reference sequence). The CDR3 nucleotides read TGTGCCTGGACTCGGGACAGCTTCTGGAATTCACCCCTCCACTTT. This sequence encodes CAWTRDSFWNSPLHF.

The chain joins TRBV7-2 to TRBJ1-1; TRBD1 matches 7 bases. The CDR3 has 13 amino acids. Germline loops: CDR1 SGHTA, CDR2 FQGNSA. The V segment lost 6 bases and the J segment 4 bases; nucleotides outside the gene matches: 5. CDR3 sequence (DNA): TGTGCCAGCAGTCCAAGACAGGGCACTGAAGCTTTCTTT. Translated: CASSPRQGTEAFF. The whole variable domain, remainder taken from reference TRBV7-2 and TRBJ1-1, is GAGVSQSPSNKVTEKGKDVELRCDPISGHTALYWYRQSLGQGLEFLIYFQGNSAPDKSGLPSDRFSAERTGGSVSTLTIQRTQQEDSAVYLCASSPRQGTEAFFGQGTRLTVV.

The chain joins TRBV12-3 or TRBV12-4 to TRBJ1-2; D call uncertain. The V gene lost 3 bases and the J gene lost 5 bases, with 10 bases spanning the gap. The CDR3 is 13 amino acids. CDR3 bases: TGTGCCAGCAGTTTCGGTGAGGCGTATGGCTACACCTTC. Protein: CASSFGEAYGYTF.

This clone was seen once. This chain connects TRBV19 to TRBJ2-5, with 11 positions matching TRBD1. In germline, CDR1 is LNHDA, CDR2 SQIVND (reference sequence). V was clipped by 6 bases and J by 1 base; unmatched bases: 4. This CDR3 contains 15 residues. The CDR3 protein is CASRWTGGPQETQYF. CDR3 DNA: TGTGCCAGTAGATGGACAGGGGGCCCCCAAGAGACCCAGTACTTC.

This rearrangement joins TRBV24-1 to TRBJ2-2; TRBD2 matches at 9 bases. With V trimmed by 7 bases and J by 0 bases, 8 bases remained unmatched. Germline CDR1 and CDR2: KGHDR and SFDVKD. CDR3 length: 17 amino acids. CDR3 region: CATSPSGVGSNTGELFF. DNA of the CDR3: TGTGCCACCAGCCCTAGCGGGGTTGGATCGAACACCGGGGAGCTGTTTTTT.

The chain couples TRBV19 to TRBJ2-3, with D possibly being TRBD1 (6 bases). CDR3 length equals 18 residues. The V gene's germline CDR1 is LNHDA and CDR2 SQIVND (reference sequence). The V gene lost 6 bases and the J gene lost 3 bases, with 25 bases spanning the gap. CDR3 sequence: CASSLLETGAFPTDTQYF. The CDR3 DNA follows: TGTGCCAGTAGCCTCCTAGAGACAGGAGCCTTTCCTACAGATACGCAGTATTTT. Filled out from reference TRBV19 and TRBJ2-3, the complete variable domain reads DGGITQSPKYLFRKEGQNVTLSCEQNLNHDAMYWYRQDPGQGLRLIYYSQIVNDFQKGDIAEGYSVSREKKESFPLTVTSAQKNPTAFYLCASSLLETGAFPTDTQYFGPGTRLTVL.

The chain recombines TRBV12-3 or TRBV12-4 with TRBJ1-6; 8 bases map to TRBD1. The CDR3 has 12 residues. Trimming took 6 bases from V and 10 from J; bases not matched to a gene: 2. CDR3 in DNA: TGTGCCAGCAGGGACAGGGTCTCACCCCTCCACTTT. Translated: CASRDRVSPLHF.